The rows below give T cell receptor beta chains drawn from one sample of a study of T cell changes during pregnancy in multiple sclerosis. Sequenced by immunoSEQ multiplex PCR; TCRdb stores in-frame clones only, minus some. This table holds tens of thousands of clones, about 91% found once. This specimen was peripheral blood, taken in the first trimester of pregnancy. The receptors shown here come from a female donor in good health, enrolled as a control in a pregnancy study. CDR3s include the opening cysteine and the closing phenylalanine or tryptophan. D genes are given only for firm matches. A clone size is listed for some rows: how often the clone was seen (once, few, many), or a class if it is expanded.

v_gene,d_gene,j_gene,abundance,CDR3nt,CDR3aa
TRBV27,-,TRBJ1-6,-,TGTGCCAGCAGTTTACTTCGGAGCGGGAATTCACCCCTCCACTTT,CASSLLRSGNSPLHF
TRBV6-4,TRBD1,TRBJ1-6,-,TGTGCCAGCAGCAAAATCCGGGACAGGGTCCATTCACCCCTCCACTTT,CASSKIRDRVHSPLHF
TRBV5-8,TRBD1,TRBJ1-2,few,TGTGCCAGCAGCTTTGACAGGGGGCATGGCTACACCTTC,CASSFDRGHGYTF
TRBV30,-,TRBJ1-5,once,TGTGCCTGGAGTCAGGGGCTTAGCAATCAGCCCCAGCATTTT,CAWSQGLSNQPQHF
TRBV30,-,TRBJ1-1,-,TGTGCCTGGAAGAGTCGGGGTCACACTGAAGCTTTCTTT,CAWKSRGHTEAFF
TRBV19,TRBD2,TRBJ2-7,-,TGTGCCAGTAGTATAGGCGGGGGGTTTGGCTACGAGCAGTACTTC,CASSIGGGFGYEQYF
TRBV27,TRBD2,TRBJ2-1,-,TGTGCCAGCAGTCTCCTTTCTAGCGGGGGAAACAATGAGCAGTTCTTC,CASSLLSSGGNNEQFF
TRBV10-3,TRBD2,TRBJ2-1,-,TGTGCCACCCTTACCCCTAGCGGGAGGGAGCAGTTCTTC,CATLTPSGREQFF
TRBV28,TRBD1,TRBJ1-2,-,TGTGCCAGCAGTTTATGGGGGACAGGGGGCCGAGGAGGCTACACCTTC,CASSLWGTGGRGGYTF
TRBV7-9,-,TRBJ2-5,-,TGTGCCAGCAGCGAGTCGGAGACCCAGTACTTC,CASSESETQYF
TRBV30,TRBD1,TRBJ2-3,-,TGTGCCTGGAGCAGGGGGAGCACAGATACGCAGTATTTT,CAWSRGSTDTQYF
TRBV10-3,-,TRBJ1-1,-,TGTGCCATCTTACAGGACAGGAACACTGAAGCTTTCTTT,CAILQDRNTEAFF
TRBV9,-,TRBJ1-1,few,TGTGCCAGCAGCGTAGCCGGGACTACCACTGAAGCTTTCTTT,CASSVAGTTTEAFF
TRBV19,-,TRBJ2-7,-,TGTGCCAGTAGAAGAGACTACCCCCCCGGGGAGCAGTACTTC,CASRRDYPPGEQYF
TRBV30,TRBD1,TRBJ1-6,-,TGTGCCTGGAGTGTTGGACAGGGGATGGGTTCACCCCTCCACTTT,CAWSVGQGMGSPLHF
TRBV6-1,TRBD2,TRBJ2-1,-,TGTGCCAGCAGTACTAGGACTAGCGGACTCAATGAGCAGTTCTTC,CASSTRTSGLNEQFF
TRBV7-9,TRBD1,TRBJ1-1,-,TGTGCCAGCAGCTGGGACAGCTTGAACACTGAAGCTTTCTTT,CASSWDSLNTEAFF
TRBV5-1,TRBD1,TRBJ2-7,-,TGCGCCAGCAGCTCAGGGGGATCCCCGCCGGGGGAGCAGTACTTC,CASSSGGSPPGEQYF
TRBV30,TRBD2,TRBJ2-1,-,TGTGCCTGGAGTGTACTGGTGAAGAAGCGGGAGTGGTACAATGAGCAGTTCTTC,CAWSVLVKKREWYNEQFF
TRBV7-2,-,TRBJ2-7,-,TGTGCCAGCAGCTTAGGGCCCCCCTACGAGCAGTACTTC,CASSLGPPYEQYF
TRBV5-6,-,TRBJ2-7,-,TGTGCCAGCAGCTTAGGGAGTTCCTACGAGCAGTACTTC,CASSLGSSYEQYF
TRBV27,-,TRBJ1-1,-,TGTGCCAGCTGGGCAGGGAAAGCTTTCTTT,CASWAGKAFF
TRBV5-1,TRBD1,TRBJ1-1,-,TGCGCCAGCAGCTTGGCTCCAGGGGGTGGCACTGAAGCTTTCTTT,CASSLAPGGGTEAFF
TRBV2,-,TRBJ2-4,-,TGTGCCAGCAGTGATGGTCAGGGGCGAGCCAAAAACATTCAGTACTTC,CASSDGQGRAKNIQYF